This note documents a single TCR beta chain sequence. The specificity of this receptor is unknown. Within one base of it there is no much larger clone, and no base qualities were kept. This record belongs to a study of blood T cells in healthy people across ages (dated by TCRdb to between 2014 and 2017). Regarding the complete study: In model experiments, template switching captured about one uniquely barcoded TCR beta cDNA molecule for every two T cells. To track age-related changes in TCR beta repertoire diversity, the study relied on deep sequencing normalized with unique cDNA molecular identifiers. The donors were split into four age groups: young (average 16 years), middle-aged (39), aged (more than 60) and long-lived (over 80). Donors of different ages were randomly distributed across sequencing lanes to avoid experimental bias. Using the same blood draw, the study looked at two additional independent replicas of 1 million unique cDNA reads for two donors, one aged 18 to 30 and the other aged 80 or older.

What the research found in general, with its limitations: Estimates of total diversity from one million sequenced T cells were regarded as lower bounds and underestimates. Bulk unsorted PBMC profiling prevented conclusive comparison of naive and antigen-experienced compartments. Because the CMV infection status of the donors was unknown, age-related changes in expanded clonotypes may potentially have been confounded. Observed TCR beta diversity per million T cells fell roughly linearly with age, and a significant reduction was already apparent by age roughly 40. There was a strong correlation between observed TCR beta diversity and the percentage of naive T cells measured by flow cytometry. Compared with the aged group, the long-lived group had more naive CD4+ T cells, fewer expanded clones and increased TCR diversity, a pattern suggesting age selection.

Libraries came from 5' RACE. Instrument used: Illumina HiSeq 2500. The second PCR ran for roughly 7 to 11 cycles and used a J-beta primer mix along with a sample-barcoded 5' primer. A unique molecular identifier was introduced onto each TCR beta cDNA molecule by a template-switch 5' adaptor carrying 12 random nucleotides. Each sample yielded at least 2.5 million CDR3-containing paired-end reads. All of the RNA was converted into first-strand cDNA using the Mint cDNA synthesis kit, with a TRBC-specific oligonucleotide serving as the primer. All cDNA was treated with uracil-DNA glycosylase and then went through a first 18-cycle PCR with the universal primers M1SS and BC2_uni_R. Per the original workflow: Each sample was normalized by randomly selecting 1 million high-quality reads, each carrying a distinct molecular identifier. Instead of being binned into consensus sequences, reads with shared molecular identifiers were discarded. MiTCR, set to a Q25 quality threshold and the strictest error-elimination algorithm, was used for CDR3 identification, clonotype clustering and error correction. A nonparametric unseen species model with Euler transformation was used to estimate a lower bound on total TCR beta diversity. The public sequencing data were trimmed at Q25 with fastp and processed into clonotypes with MiXCR by TCRdb, which kept only in-frame beta chains. Rows are combined by CDR3 protein, so each entry shows the most common genes and DNA. TCRdb, not the original authors, processed these V and J calls. This sample has roughly 830,000 distinct CDR3 sequences in its table, and 62% of those were observed once. 25% to 35% of the sample is taken by the ten largest.

Donors were a few dozen systemically healthy Caucasian individuals from Russia aged roughly 6 to 90 years. Each donor gave roughly 9 milliliters of peripheral blood, drawn into EDTA-treated Vacutainer tubes. PBMCs were isolated by Ficoll-Paque density-gradient centrifugation, with at least 6 million obtained per sample. Total RNA, at least 6 micrograms per sample, was extracted from PBMCs with Trizol reagent. For every donor, an aliquot of PBMCs went through flow cytometry to measure the percentages of naive CD45RAhigh/CD27high T cells. The TCR was taken from a man aged 30-40 years in good health. Sequences were obtained from blood.

The CDR3 amino acid sequence is: CASSQDVPGARYGYTF. The DNA is as follows: TGTGCCAGCAGCCAAGATGTCCCAGGGGCCCGCTATGGCTACACCTTC. Recombination joined TRBV4-2 with TRBJ1-2; TRBD1 is possibly the D segment (6 matching bases). V sheds 0 bases and J sheds 4 bases, leaving 15 bases between their ends. There are 16 amino acids in the CDR3, from cysteine to phenylalanine inclusive. Only CDR3 DNA is held: 48 bases, read in frame from base 1. CDR1 and CDR2 are read off the germline V gene as LGHNA and YNFKEQ.